The next 14 T cell receptor beta chains were all read from a single sample in a study of human T cells and chemical hapten exposure. Time point in this sample: patch test 2, 6 weeks after DPC sensitization. Treatment meaning: therapeutic diphenylcyclopropenone sensitization with weekly scalp DPC. TCRdb processed the RACE reads anew with MiXCR; each CDR3 protein has one entry. The profile shows just over 350,000 distinct CDR3 sequences, about 6% of them singletons. This specimen was whole blood, taken in connection with sensitization to the hapten diphenylcyclopropenone (DPC). The receptors here all came from a woman between 18 and 29 years old with alopecia areata. Some clones in this sample may be carry-over from other donors' samples.

This clonotype was found a few times. The V gene is TRBV6-5, the J gene TRBJ2-3; a weak D match, TRBD2 (6 bases). Looked up from germline, CDR1 is MNHEY and CDR2 is SVGAGI. With 7 bases removed from V and 2 bases from J, the gap between germline ends came to 19 bases. CDR3 length: 16 amino acids. CDR3: CASISPGLPFTDTQYF. The CDR3 DNA reads TGTGCCAGCATCTCTCCGGGACTCCCCTTCACAGATACGCAGTATTTT.

This clonotype was detected a few times. The J gene is TRBJ2-3, the V gene TRBV4-3; D perhaps matches TRBD2 (5 bases). Trimming shortened V by 0 bases and J by 6 bases, and 13 bases separated the two germline ends. The CDR3 has 15 amino acids. Germline V CDR1 and CDR2: LGHNA, YSLEER. Here the CDR3 DNA reads TGCGCCAGCAGCCAAGATAGGGAGTTCTGGGATACGCAGTATTTT. It specifies CASSQDREFWDTQYF.

This clonotype was seen many times. The chain joins TRBV6-2 or TRBV6-3 to TRBJ2-6; D is uncertain. CDR1 and CDR2 (germline): MNHEY, SVGEGT. CDR3 length equals 14 residues. Trimming stripped 8 bases from V and 0 bases from J, with 8 bases between. This CDR3 reads CASGYISGANVLTF. Here the CDR3 DNA reads TGTGCCAGCGGGTATATCTCTGGGGCCAACGTCCTGACTTTC.

This clonotype was recorded a few times. This rearrangement joins TRBV10-2 to TRBJ2-7, with D perhaps matching TRBD2 (7 bases). The germline V gene has CDR1 WSHSY and CDR2 SAAADI. The V and J ends lost 4 bases and 2 bases respectively, with 9 bases between them. The CDR3 length is 13 residues. The CDR3 spells CASSGGGTYEQYF. The CDR3 DNA follows: TGCGCCAGCAGTGGCGGGGGCACCTACGAGCAGTACTTC.

The chain is built from TRBV20-1 and TRBJ1-5; TRBD1 is a possible D gene (6 bases). The CDR3 has 13 amino acids. Germline V gene data show CDR1 as DFQATT and CDR2 as SNEGSKA (reference sequence). With 6 bases removed from V and 0 bases from J, the gap between germline ends came to 9 bases. CDR3 in amino acids: CSARQDSNQPQHF. The CDR3 DNA is TGCAGTGCGAGACAGGATAGCAATCAGCCCCAGCATTTT.

The V and J genes are TRBV12-3 or TRBV12-4 and TRBJ2-3, with 8 nucleotides matching TRBD1. CDR3 length: 15 residues. With 2 bases clipped from V and 4 bases from J, the junction kept 5 bases outside the gene matches. The CDR3 sequence is CASSLRQGQADTQYF. CDR3 sequence (DNA): TGTGCCAGCAGTTTACGGCAGGGACAGGCAGATACGCAGTATTTT.

This clonotype was recorded at least ten times. CDR3 nucleotide sequence: TGTGCCAGCAGCAACGACAGGAGAAACACCATATATTTT. Translating it yields CASSNDRRNTIYF. V usage is TRBV7-2 and J usage is TRBJ1-3; the D gene is possibly TRBD1 (6 bases). Germline V gene lookup returns CDR1 SGHTA and CDR2 FQGNSA. This CDR3 has 13 amino acids. V lost 5 bases and J lost 5, with 10 bases in between. Using reference TRBV7-2 and TRBJ1-3 for the parts outside the CDR3, the full variable domain is GAGVSQSPSNKVTEKGKDVELRCDPISGHTALYWYRQSLGQGLEFLIYFQGNSAPDKSGLPSDRFSAERTGGSVSTLTIQRTQQEDSAVYLCASSNDRRNTIYFGEGSWLTVV.

The chain has TRBV6-5 and TRBJ2-2; 7 bases are a match to TRBD2. CDR3 length: 15 residues. Germline V gives CDR1 MNHEY, CDR2 SVGAGI. V gave up 5 bases and J gave up 6 bases; unmatched junction bases: 9. CDR3 sequence: CASSRRLAQSGELFF. CDR3 sequence (DNA): TGTGCCAGCAGTCGAAGACTAGCCCAATCCGGGGAGCTGTTTTTT.

This clonotype was seen more than once but under ten times. The chain couples TRBV5-6 to TRBJ2-7, with D hard to call. Trimming removed 2 bases at V and 2 bases at J, with 8 bases between. The CDR3 is 13 residues long. Germline V CDR1 and CDR2: SGHDT, YYEEEE. CDR3 protein: CASSFDGTYEQYF. In DNA form, the CDR3 reads TGTGCCAGCAGCTTTGACGGAACCTACGAGCAGTACTTC. Full variable domain (remainder filled in from reference TRBV5-6 and TRBJ2-7): DAGVTQSPTHLIKTRGQQVTLRCSPKSGHDTVSWYQQALGQGPQFIFQYYEEEERQRGNFPDRFSGHQFPNYSSELNVNALLLGDSALYLCASSFDGTYEQYFGPGTRLTVT.

This clonotype was recorded many times. J is TRBJ1-4 and V is TRBV5-8, with D uncertain. The length of the CDR3 is 13 residues. V lost 4 bases and J lost 8, with 12 bases in between. The germline V gene has CDR1 SGHTS and CDR2 YDEGEE. Written as DNA, the CDR3 is TGTGCCAGCAGCCTAAAGAGGGTCGAAAAACTGTTTTTT. Translation: CASSLKRVEKLFF.

The CDR3 here is CATSDRTSYGYTF. In DNA, the CDR3 is TGTGCCACCAGTGATCGGACAAGCTATGGCTACACCTTC. The rearrangement links TRBV24-1 to TRBJ1-2; D may be TRBD1 (5 bases). This CDR3 has 13 residues. CDR1 is KGHDR, CDR2 SFDVKD, per germline. V was cut by 3 bases and J by 4 bases, with 8 bases left in between.

This clonotype was observed a few times. The rearrangement links TRBV6-5 to TRBJ2-5; TRBD1 matches 9 bases. The junction had 4 bases not matched to a gene; V was cut back by 4 bases and J by 4 bases. The CDR3 runs 14 residues. Germline CDR1 is MNHEY and CDR2 is SVGAGI. CDR3 in DNA: TGTGCCAGCAGTTGGAGACAGGGGGGAGAGACCCAGTACTTC. Translation gives CASSWRQGGETQYF.

This clonotype was seen ten or more times. The chain has TRBV10-3 and TRBJ1-5; D is unresolved. This CDR3 has 13 residues. V was pared by 10 bases and J by 7 bases, with 17 bases between. Germline V CDR1 and CDR2: ENHRY, SYGVKD. DNA of the CDR3: TGTGCCACCCGGGTCCCCTTAGAGCAGCCCCAGCATTTT. Its translation is CATRVPLEQPQHF.

This clonotype has a count of ten or more. V gene TRBV15 combines with J gene TRBJ1-6; D unresolved. This CDR3 is built from 16 residues. The ends were cut back, 0 bases at V and 7 bases at J, with 13 bases in the middle. CDR1 is LNHNV, CDR2 YYDKDF, per germline (reference sequence). The CDR3 reads CATSRDEVGLNSPLHF. CDR3 coding DNA: TGTGCCACCAGCAGAGATGAGGTCGGGTTAAATTCACCCCTCCACTTT.